The subject of this entry is one T cell receptor beta chain. Its specific antigen is unknown. Base qualities are missing; no much larger clone stands one base away. The data belong to a study of T cell repertoires and HLA-DP antigens (dated by TCRdb to 2016 to 2019). About the full investigation: Using HeLa cells transduced to present allogeneic HLA-DP, the study set up an in vitro model of CD4+ T cell alloreactivity. The two alloantigens modelled structurally similar versus dissimilar alloantigens, differing from self at one and ten peptide-binding groove amino acids, respectively. Of the three donors, two were male and one was female, and their ages ranged from the 18-to-29 age band up to the 60-to-69 age band. On average, approximately 200 ng of DNA went in for sorted CD137+CD4+ samples, versus about 1,100 ng for pre-culture CD4+ samples. Summary of the overall study and its limitations: Similar clonality (around 0.41) was observed for sorted CD137+ cells against both alloantigens, and this clonality was much higher than that observed in pre-culture samples (approximately 0.04). Limitations included only a few donors, a non-physiological HeLa antigen-presenting system, and the use of total CD4+ responder cells. Separate analysis of naive and memory CD4+ repertoires was not performed. An average cumulative frequency of about 36% against one allele and under 65% against the other was found for clones undetected before culture.

TCRB CDR3 regions were amplified with the immunoSEQ multiplex PCR using forward primers for 54 TRBV segments and reverse primers for 13 TRBJ segments. For pre-culture CD4+ samples, sequencing was done at deep resolution with a target of 150,000 to 250,000 T cell genomes. Sequencing of amplicons was performed on an Illumina HiSeq System, and 87 bp reads covering the CDR3 were generated. The authors' analysis ran thus. Reads were corrected for PCR and sequencing errors, and CDR3 regions were defined by alignment to IMGT reference sequences. Synthetic template pools were used to estimate template counts and unique rearrangement counts. Clonality was computed as 1 minus Pielou's evenness. The Daley-Smith estimator was used to estimate richness. Morisita's index served as the measure of repertoire overlap. Clones found in cultured samples but undetected in the pre-culture repertoire of the corresponding donor were defined as low-abundance clones. Entries here come from immuneACCESS through TCRdb and include only in-frame sequences with V and J called. Some clones fail to appear in such tables; in the studies checked, an unresolved V gene covers under half of the shortfall, and the cause of the remainder is unknown. The V and J calls and clone size were taken over from that table, and D and trimming were inferred from the DNA. The sample has about 89,000 clones on record, roughly 86% of them singletons. The ten biggest clones cover 1.7% of the sample.

From the cysteine up to the phenylalanine, the CDR3 has a length of 15 residues. Here the CDR3 DNA is all that survives: 45 bases in frame from base 1. CDR1 MNHNS and CDR2 SASEGT are derived from the germline V gene. V loses 6 bases, J loses 6 bases, and the germline ends lie 15 bases apart. Magnetic bead negative selection was used to isolate untouched CD4+ T cells from Ficoll-separated PBMC, with an average purity of approximately 98%. Untouched CD4+ T cells were isolated with magnetic beads from Ficoll-separated PBMC, and a purity of about 98% was reached with negligible CD8+ contamination. Peripheral blood mononuclear cells came from the buffy coats of a few healthy blood donors. Each of the three donors was CMV seronegative. The DNeasy Blood & Tissue Kit was used to extract genomic DNA. Genomic DNA from sorted CD137+CD4+ cells and from pre-culture CD4+ baseline samples of each subject was subjected to TCRB sequencing.

The sequenced material came from CD4+ T cells from PBMCs. In this chain, TRBV6-1 is recombined with TRBJ1-6; the D gene is possibly TRBD1, with 5 bases matching. This TCR was sampled from a middle-aged man in good health and CMV-seronegative. Read as DNA, the sequence is TGTGCCAGCAGACCCGAGGGGAGGCTTAATTCACCCCTCCACTTT. Translated, it gives CASRPEGRLNSPLHF.